This T cell receptor (beta chain) was captured in a study of control samples from healthy donors and cancer patients. TCRdb's copy holds only in-frame clones and misses some; the assay was immunoSEQ multiplex PCR. Here the sample spans just over 150,000 clones, around 96% being singletons. Deletions cut 3 bases from V and 4 bases from J, with 12 bases between. The germline V gene has CDR1 LNHDA and CDR2 SQIVND (reference sequence). There are 14 residues in the CDR3. This clonotype originated in a woman aged 40 to 50 in good health. The genes are TRBV19 and TRBJ2-5; D gene uncertain. Sequencing input: blood. CDR3 nucleotide sequence: TGTGCCAGTAGTATTGGGGTGACCGGAGAGACCCAGTACTTC. Encoded protein: CASSIGVTGETQYF.